What follows are 20 T cell receptor beta chains derived from one specimen sequenced in a study of shared clonotypes between healthy human individuals. The protocol was immunoSEQ multiplex PCR, while the TCRdb copy is restricted to in-frame clones and leaves out a portion. The repertoire holds 1.5 million to 2.5 million clones, approximately 95% seen once, with roughly 1% in the top ten. Naive-designated CD8 cells lacked CD45RO, were positively enriched for CCR7, and omitted terminally differentiated effector memory CD45RA+ cells. The sample consisted of naive CD8+ T cells sorted from blood. These receptors came from a man aged 18 to 35 in good health.

The chain links TRBV4-1 to TRBJ1-2; D remains ambiguous. Trimming stripped 1 base from V and 8 bases from J, with 17 bases between. This CDR3 has 15 residues. Germline values: CDR1 MGHRA, CDR2 YSYEKL. The CDR3 loop is CASSQVPPGPGGYTF. For the CDR3, the DNA is TGCGCCAGCAGCCAAGTGCCCCCAGGCCCTGGGGGCTACACCTTC.

The chain is built from TRBV7-6 and TRBJ2-3; a weak D match, TRBD1 (5 bases). The V gene's germline CDR1 is SGHVS and CDR2 FNYEAQ. The CDR3 spans 15 residues. Trimming removed 5 bases from V and 1 base from J, with 13 bases in between. CDR3 loop: CASSPTLGGTDTQYF. CDR3 coding DNA: TGTGCCAGCAGCCCCACTCTAGGGGGCACAGATACGCAGTATTTT.

In regard to this clone: One end of the junction is discordant with germline, which a read error may explain. The V call is TRBV19, the J call TRBJ2-7; TRBD1 matches 7 bases. Germline V gene lookup returns CDR1 LNHDA and CDR2 SQIVND (reference sequence). The CDR3 totals 15 residues. CDR3 loop: CASSINFPAQGTLNF. In nucleotides, the CDR3 is TGTGCCAGTAGTATAAATTTTCCGGCACAGGGGACGTTGAACTTC.

The V gene is TRBV29-1, the J gene TRBJ2-7, with D perhaps being TRBD1 or TRBD2 (6 bases each). V was trimmed by 2 bases and J by 2 bases, leaving 13 bases between them. CDR1 SQVTM and CDR2 ANQGSEA come from the germline V gene. This CDR3 is built from 14 residues. CDR3 region: CSVEKGGVPYEQYF. DNA of the CDR3: TGCAGCGTTGAAAAGGGGGGTGTCCCCTACGAGCAGTACTTC.

V gene TRBV29-1 combines with J gene TRBJ2-7; 11 nucleotides align to TRBD2. The CDR3 spans 13 residues. Germline values: CDR1 SQVTM, CDR2 ANQGSEA. V lost 6 bases, J lost 0 bases, and 1 base stayed unmatched. CDR3 bases: TGCAGCGTGGGACTAGCGGCCTCCTACGAGCAGTACTTC. Translating it yields CSVGLAASYEQYF.

This chain joins TRBV28 and TRBJ2-7; D is ambiguous. Germline V gives CDR1 MDHEN, CDR2 SYDVKM. The CDR3 runs 12 residues. V lost 3 bases, J lost 6 bases, and 9 bases lay in between. Written as DNA, the CDR3 is TGTGCCAGCAGTTTGTTGGGCTCCGAGCAGTACTTC. As protein: CASSLLGSEQYF.

This clone was counted a single time. Written as DNA, the CDR3 is TGTGCCATCAGTGAGTCGAGCACAGGGGACTTCTACAATGAGCAGTTCTTC. Translated, it gives CAISESSTGDFYNEQFF. This chain joins TRBV10-3 and TRBJ2-1; perhaps TRBD1 as D (7 bases). V was clipped by 0 bases and J by 3 bases, with 15 bases between them. The length of the CDR3 is 17 residues. Germline V gene sequence: CDR1 ENHRY, CDR2 SYGVKD.

The chain joins TRBV11-2 to TRBJ2-5; 7 bases match TRBD1. The germline V gene has CDR1 SGHAT and CDR2 FQNNGV. J lost 1 base, V lost 5 bases, and 10 bases had no gene match. The CDR3 runs to 16 residues. CDR3 sequence reads: CASSLRDSVSQETQYF. CDR3 DNA: TGTGCCAGCAGCCTACGGGACAGCGTTTCCCAAGAGACCCAGTACTTC.

The chain carries TRBV9 and TRBJ2-3; D ambiguous. V dropped 0 bases and J dropped 5 bases, with 22 bases sitting between them. The CDR3 is 18 amino acids. Germline V gene data show CDR1 as SGDLS and CDR2 as YYNGEE. This chain's CDR3 is CASSVAGGVMRPGDTQYF. The CDR3 DNA follows: TGTGCCAGCAGCGTAGCGGGTGGGGTAATGCGGCCTGGAGATACGCAGTATTTT.

About this clone itself: Additional DNA sequences in this sample encode the identical CDR3. The chain joins TRBV27 to TRBJ2-3; 7 nucleotides align to TRBD1. The CDR3 consists of 14 residues. CDR1 and CDR2 from the germline V gene are MNHEY and SMNVEV (reference sequence). The V gene end was trimmed by 2 bases and the J gene end by 3 bases; junction bases not matched to a gene: 2. The CDR3 loop reads CASSLTGATDTQYF. In DNA form, the CDR3 reads TGTGCCAGCAGTTTAACAGGGGCGACAGATACGCAGTATTTT.

This clone was found a few times. V is TRBV13 and J is TRBJ2-3; no clear D. Trimming cost V 1 base and J 4 bases, with 3 bases left between them. The germline V gene encodes CDR1 PRHDT and CDR2 FYEKMQ (reference sequence). CDR3 length equals 12 residues. The CDR3 here is CASSLDSDTQYF. In nucleotides, the CDR3 is TGTGCCAGCAGCTTAGATTCAGATACGCAGTATTTT.

This clone was picked up one time. This chain joins TRBV5-1 and TRBJ1-3; 11 bases are shared with TRBD1. The CDR3 has 18 amino acids. V shed 0 bases, J shed 6 bases, and the junction held 11 bases outside the gene matches. The V gene's germline CDR1 is SGHRS and CDR2 YFSETQ. The CDR3 loop reads CASSLVSGQGGLENTIYF. CDR3 sequence (DNA): TGCGCCAGCAGCTTGGTTTCGGGACAGGGGGGACTGGAAAACACCATATATTTT.

In this sample, this clone turned up once. The rearrangement links TRBV6-1 to TRBJ2-1, with a possible D match to TRBD2 (6 bases). From germline, CDR1 is MNHNS and CDR2 SASEGT. The CDR3 runs 10 residues. V was clipped by 7 bases and J by 9 bases, with 7 bases between them. Here the CDR3 DNA reads TGTGCCAGCAACGGGGGTGAGCAGTTCTTC. Its translation: CASNGGEQFF.

The J gene is TRBJ2-5, the V gene TRBV29-1; D may match TRBD1 or TRBD2 (5 bases each). Looked up from germline, CDR1 is SQVTM and CDR2 is ANQGSEA. The CDR3 spans 15 residues. The V end was cut by 1 base, the J end by 6 bases, with 18 bases between. The CDR3 reads CSVEGPGQRGKTQYF. The CDR3 coding sequence is TGCAGCGTTGAAGGTCCAGGGCAGAGGGGAAAGACCCAGTACTTC.

This clone was recorded only once. The chain joins TRBV28 to TRBJ2-1; the D gene is possibly TRBD1 (5 bases). Deletions cut 6 bases from V and 3 bases from J, with 12 bases between. The germline V gene encodes CDR1 MDHEN and CDR2 SYDVKM. This CDR3 comprises 14 residues. The DNA for the CDR3 is TGTGCCAGCAGCGGCTGGGGCGGCTACAATGAGCAGTTCTTC. Its translation: CASSGWGGYNEQFF.

The V gene is TRBV27, the J gene TRBJ2-7; TRBD2 agrees at 7 bases. Germline V gene data show CDR1 as MNHEY and CDR2 as SMNVEV (reference sequence). The CDR3 contains 15 residues. V shed 2 bases, J shed 3 bases, and the junction held 7 bases outside the gene matches. This CDR3 is CASSLSGGGLYEQYF. The CDR3 nucleotides are TGTGCCAGCAGTTTAAGTGGGGGAGGGCTCTACGAGCAGTACTTC.

The chain recombines TRBV10-1 with TRBJ2-7; no clear D. The CDR3 is 12 residues long. V was trimmed by 3 bases and J by 7 bases, leaving 10 bases between them. The germline V gene has CDR1 WNHNN and CDR2 SYGVQD (reference sequence). This CDR3 is CASSENSREQYF. The CDR3 nucleotides are TGCGCCAGCAGTGAAAACAGCCGAGAGCAGTACTTC.

This clone came up once. Other nucleotide sequences in the sample specify the same CDR3. The chain combines TRBV6-5 with TRBJ2-3; D gene unclear. V was shortened by 2 bases and J by 0 bases, with 3 bases between the two germline ends. This CDR3 has 13 residues. Germline V gene data show CDR1 as MNHEY and CDR2 as SVGAGI. The CDR3 loop is CASSYRSTDTQYF. The DNA of the CDR3 is TGTGCCAGCAGTTACCGTAGCACAGATACGCAGTATTTT.

Concerning this clone: The junction and the germline gene differ at one end; a read error may be behind it. The J gene is TRBJ1-5, the V gene TRBV7-9; D may be TRBD1 (5 bases). Germline V gene data show CDR1 as SEHNR and CDR2 as FQNEAQ (reference sequence). The length of the CDR3 is 16 residues. The CDR3 coding sequence is TGCGCCAGCAGCCAAGACCACTGGGGCGGGTATCAGCCCCAGCATTTT. Its protein is CASSQDHWGGYQPQHF.

V is TRBV6-1 and J is TRBJ2-7; 8 bases agree with TRBD2. Trimming removed 3 bases from V and 0 bases from J; junction bases left unmatched: 4. The CDR3 is 15 residues long. The germline V gene encodes CDR1 MNHNS and CDR2 SASEGT. The CDR3 nucleotides are TGTGCCAGCAGTGACGCAGCGGGAGCCTCCTACGAGCAGTACTTC. Translated, it gives CASSDAAGASYEQYF.